The 15 T cell receptor beta chains listed next were all sequenced from one sample in a study of regulatory T cells in long-lasting Graves disease (dated by TCRdb to about 2021). Library generation was performed with multiplex PCR. TCRdb names Illumina HiSeq 4000 as the instrument used. iRepertoire HTBI primers and Arm-PCR amplification of CDR3 regions were used to construct TCR beta libraries. TCRdb reran the public reads through fastp at Q25 and MiXCR, keeping productive beta chains. Records with the same CDR3 protein are collapsed into one entry carrying the most frequent genes and DNA. The sample table records about 400,000 distinct CDR3 sequences; less than 25% of these occur just once. The ten largest make up about a fifth of the sample. The time point label, read with the paper, signifies: persistent/refractory GD, antithyroid drugs over 5 years with positive TRAb. For both TCR sequencing and RNA sequencing, RNA was extracted from PBMCs in TRIzol.

Sample: peripheral blood mononuclear cells (PBMCs), taken when the disease was refractory, from a patient treated with antithyroid drugs. The receptors were gathered from a female donor with Graves disease.

At least ten counts were recorded for this clonotype. This rearrangement joins TRBV24-1 to TRBJ1-2, with no clear D. This CDR3 is 12 amino acids long. The V gene lost 5 bases and the J gene lost 5 bases, with 8 bases spanning the gap. Germline loops: CDR1 KGHDR, CDR2 SFDVKD. CDR3 amino acids: CATSAGSYGYTF. The CDR3 DNA reads as TGTGCCACCAGTGCGGGTTCATATGGCTACACCTTC.

This clonotype came up once. This rearrangement joins TRBV7-9 to TRBJ1-2; D perhaps matches TRBD1 (6 bases). CDR1 is SEHNR, CDR2 FQNEAQ, per germline (reference sequence). The CDR3 has 14 residues. Deletions cut 4 bases from V and 4 bases from J, with 13 bases between. CDR3: CASSSWGQGYGYTF. DNA of the CDR3: TGTGCCAGCAGCTCCTGGGGACAAGGCTATGGCTACACCTTC.

This clonotype was seen more than once but under ten times. The rearrangement links TRBV7-2 to TRBJ2-7; 8 bases are shared with TRBD1. The CDR3 covers 15 residues. Germline V gene sequence: CDR1 SGHTA, CDR2 FQGNSA. Trimming at V came to 5 bases and at J to 3 bases, leaving 9 bases not matched to a gene. CDR3 loop: CASSGLTQGGYEQYF. The CDR3 DNA sequence: TGTGCCAGCAGCGGGCTGACACAGGGGGGCTACGAGCAGTACTTC.

The chain carries TRBV25-1 and TRBJ1-3; D may be TRBD1 (5 bases). The CDR3 spans 14 residues. Germline V gene data show CDR1 as MGHDK and CDR2 as SYGVNS. With 6 bases removed from V and 3 bases from J, the gap between germline ends came to 12 bases. The CDR3 DNA is TGTGCCAGCAGGGACCAGGGAAGTGGAAACACCATATATTTT. Residues: CASRDQGSGNTIYF.

There are many counts of this clonotype. V usage is TRBV7-9 and J usage is TRBJ1-2; perhaps TRBD1 as D (5 bases). The CDR3 sequence is 13 residues long. Trimming took 5 bases from V and 4 from J, leaving 11 bases between them. Looked up from germline, CDR1 is SEHNR and CDR2 is FQNEAQ (reference sequence). The CDR3 loop is CASSQTATYGYTF. The CDR3 nucleotides read TGTGCCAGCAGCCAGACAGCCACCTATGGCTACACCTTC.

This clonotype came up many times. V is TRBV9 and J is TRBJ2-5, with a possible D match to TRBD1 (5 bases). The CDR3 spans 14 residues. Per the germline V gene, CDR1 is SGDLS and CDR2 is YYNGEE. The V end lost 0 bases, the J end lost 1 base, and 7 bases lay between the germline ends. The CDR3 protein is CASSVGGSQETQYF. The CDR3 DNA follows: TGTGCCAGCAGCGTAGGGGGCAGCCAAGAGACCCAGTACTTC.

The rearrangement uses TRBV11-2 and TRBJ2-1; D is unresolved. Trimming removed 2 bases from V and 8 bases from J, with 7 bases in between. CDR3 length: 12 residues. In germline, CDR1 is SGHAT, CDR2 FQNNGV. The DNA of the CDR3 is TGTGCCAGCAGCTTATTATTCGATGAGCAGTTCTTC. Its translation is CASSLLFDEQFF.

This clonotype was seen at least ten times. V and J are TRBV24-1 and TRBJ2-5; 7 nucleotides align to TRBD1. Trimming removed 4 bases from V and 1 base from J; junction bases left unmatched: 5. In germline, CDR1 is KGHDR, CDR2 SFDVKD. The CDR3 runs 15 residues. The CDR3 here is CATSDTGTAQETQYF. CDR3 nucleotides: TGTGCCACCAGTGACACCGGGACAGCCCAAGAGACCCAGTACTTC.

This rearrangement joins TRBV29-1 to TRBJ1-2; D is ambiguous. CDR1 SQVTM and CDR2 ANQGSEA come from the germline V gene. Trimming took off 1 base at V and 6 bases at J, with 12 bases between the two ends. The length of the CDR3 is 13 residues. The CDR3 DNA reads as TGCAGCGTTGAAGTCGTGGGCAGTGATGGCTACACCTTC. Translating gives CSVEVVGSDGYTF.

This clonotype was seen many times. The gene calls are TRBV27 and TRBJ2-5; D is perhaps TRBD1 (5 bases). V was pared by 6 bases and J by 0 bases, with 14 bases between. This CDR3 contains 15 residues. Germline V lookup: CDR1 MNHEY, CDR2 SMNVEV (reference sequence). CDR3 DNA sequence: TGTGCCAGCAGCGCACGGCAGGGCTACCAAGAGACCCAGTACTTC. The encoded protein is CASSARQGYQETQYF.

The V call is TRBV6-4, the J call TRBJ2-2; a weak D match, TRBD2 (5 bases). With 3 bases removed from V and 5 bases from J, the gap between germline ends came to 7 bases. Germline CDR1 reads MRHNA; CDR2 reads SNTAGT. CDR3 length equals 13 residues. The CDR3, as DNA: TGTGCCAGCAGTGAAGGACTTACCGGGGAGCTGTTTTTT. Amino acids: CASSEGLTGELFF.

This chain joins TRBV5-1 and TRBJ2-2; 8 nucleotides line up with TRBD2. In germline, CDR1 is SGHRS, CDR2 YFSETQ. This CDR3 contains 16 residues. Trimming cost V 3 bases and J 5 bases; bases outside gene matches: 9. The CDR3, as DNA: TGCGCCAGCAGCTCAGGAGCGGGAGTTTGGACCGGGGAGCTGTTTTTT. Protein: CASSSGAGVWTGELFF.

Concerning this clonotype itself: A single base separates this from a much larger clone, so it may be a read error. This sequence joins TRBV3-1 and TRBJ1-2; D call uncertain. This CDR3 region has 14 residues. CDR1 and CDR2 from the germline V gene are LGHDT and YNNKEL (reference sequence). The CDR3 loop reads CAGSHAGAQYGYTF. CDR3 bases: TGTGCCGGCAGCCACGCCGGAGCCCAGTATGGCTACACCTTC.

This clonotype was observed a few times. V and J are TRBV5-4 and TRBJ2-3; 8 bases match TRBD2. Germline CDR1 reads SGHNT; CDR2 reads YYREEE (reference sequence). The CDR3 runs to 16 residues. The ends lost 4 bases at V and 4 bases at J; junction bases unmatched: 11. CDR3 DNA sequence: TGTGCCAGCAGCCCCGTCGGGAGGGCATCATCAGATACGCAGTATTTT. Its protein is CASSPVGRASSDTQYF.

This clonotype was seen at least ten times. This chain joins TRBV12-3 or TRBV12-4 and TRBJ1-5; 7 bases agree with TRBD1. The CDR3 has 15 amino acids. The J segment lost 4 bases and the V segment lost 6 bases, leaving 9 bases of the junction unmatched. Here the CDR3 reads CASSTGQPANQPQHF. In nucleotides, the CDR3 is TGTGCCAGCAGCACGGGACAGCCCGCAAATCAGCCCCAGCATTTT.